The T cell receptor beta chain described here comes from a study of cytomegalovirus exposure and HLA in healthy donors. This CDR3 region has 18 residues. Per germline, CDR1 MRHNA and CDR2 SNTAGT. V dropped 3 bases and J dropped 5; count of bases not matched to a gene: 13. This clone was seen a few times. The donors were healthy bone marrow donors. The PCR had 60 Vbeta and 13 Jbeta primers. The assay was immunoSEQ multiplex PCR, and TCRdb's table has in-frame clones only and misses some. The sample includes 150,000 to 200,000 clones, approximately 71% of them seen just once. The specimen sequenced was PBMCs. The sequence derives from a woman aged 40 to 49 in good health and CMV-seropositive. The rearrangement uses TRBV6-4 and TRBJ2-5, with 12 bases matching TRBD2. CDR3 sequence: CASSDRHPSGRAAETQYF. The CDR3 region has the DNA TGTGCCAGCAGTGATAGGCATCCTAGCGGGAGGGCCGCGGAGACCCAGTACTTC.